One TCR beta chain is described in this entry. Its specificity is not known. Profiling relied on immunoSEQ multiplex PCR, and the TCRdb table lists in-frame clones only, not all of them. The sample consists of about 110,000 clones, 87% of them appearing once. Germline V CDR1 and CDR2: SGHRS, YFSETQ. V was shortened by 7 bases and J by 2 bases, with 15 bases between the two germline ends. This CDR3 region has 14 residues. The data were obtained in a study of T cell responses to AZD1222 COVID-19 vaccine. Notes on the study in general: All repertoire sampling was performed exclusively after the peak T cell response. Recipients of AZD1222 seropositive at baseline numbered only 6 or 7. An increase in Spike-specific TCR breadth and depth was observed after two AZD1222 doses.

The receptor was derived from an adult who received the AZD1222 COVID-19 vaccine. The gene calls are TRBV5-1 and TRBJ1-2, with a tentative D call TRBD1 (6 bases). Specimen: peripheral blood, collected 28 days after the second AZD1222 dose. The CDR3 DNA follows: TGCGCCAGCGCAACTCCCGGGACAAACTATGGCTACACCTTC. Translation gives CASATPGTNYGYTF.